Listed here are 20 T cell receptor beta chains from one sample, sequenced in a study of blood T cell repertoires in COVID-19. Sequenced by immunoSEQ multiplex PCR; TCRdb stores in-frame clones only, minus some. The table records 180,000 or so clones, 65% to 80% of them present only once. Sequencing was carried out using peripheral blood. Receptor source: a man between 50 and 59 years old who had recovered from COVID-19.

The genes are TRBV18 and TRBJ2-7; weak D call: TRBD1 (5 bases). Trimming removed 2 bases at V and 5 bases at J, with 7 bases between. From germline, CDR1 is KGHSH and CDR2 LQKENI. This CDR3 has 12 amino acids. CDR3 sequence: CASSPVRDEQYF. The CDR3 coding sequence is TGTGCCAGCTCACCAGTCAGGGACGAGCAGTACTTC.

This clone was seen once. The chain links TRBV5-1 to TRBJ2-7, with 11 bases fitting TRBD1. With 4 bases clipped from V and 7 bases from J, the junction kept 7 bases outside the gene matches. Germline V gene data show CDR1 as SGHRS and CDR2 as YFSETQ. This CDR3 has 14 residues. For the CDR3, the DNA is TGCGCCAGCAGCCTAGGGACAGGGGGTCTGGAGCAGTACTTC. Translating gives CASSLGTGGLEQYF.

This chain joins TRBV15 and TRBJ2-7; 10 bases align to TRBD1. The CDR3 totals 12 residues. The V segment lost 8 bases and the J segment 2 bases; nucleotides outside the gene matches: 0. CDR1 is LNHNV and CDR2 is YYDKDF in the germline V gene (reference sequence). The chain's CDR3 is CATGTGAYEQYF. CDR3 DNA sequence: TGTGCCACCGGGACAGGGGCCTACGAGCAGTACTTC. The variable domain in full, with the rest retrieved from reference TRBV15 and TRBJ2-7, is DAMVIQNPRYQVTQFGKPVTLSCSQTLNHNVMYWYQQKSSQAPKLLFHYYDKDFNNEADTPDNFQSRRPNTSFCFLDIRSPGLGDTAMYLCATGTGAYEQYFGPGTRLTVT.

In its sample, this clone was seen once. J is TRBJ2-3 and V is TRBV15; D possibly corresponds to TRBD1 (6 bases). The V gene lost 0 bases and the J gene lost 4 bases, with 14 bases spanning the gap. The length of the CDR3 is 16 residues. The germline V gene encodes CDR1 LNHNV and CDR2 YYDKDF (reference sequence). CDR3 protein: CATSRDLQGSADTQYF. In DNA form, the CDR3 reads TGTGCCACCAGCAGAGATTTACAGGGTTCAGCAGATACGCAGTATTTT.

The rearrangement links TRBV6-6 to TRBJ2-7; TRBD2 matches at 7 bases. Germline V CDR1 and CDR2: MNHNY, SVGAGI (reference sequence). The CDR3 covers 16 residues. Trimming took 2 bases from V and 3 from J; bases not matched to a gene: 10. The CDR3: CASSYNRHRGDYEQYF. The CDR3 coding sequence is TGTGCCAGCAGTTACAACCGACACCGGGGGGACTACGAGCAGTACTTC.

The CDR3 is CASSEYVAEQYF. The CDR3 DNA is TGCGCCAGCAGTGAGTATGTAGCTGAGCAGTACTTC. The chain links TRBV10-2 to TRBJ2-7; no reliable D call. The germline CDR1 and CDR2 sequences are WSHSY and SAAADI. Trimming shortened V by 1 base and J by 7 bases, and 8 bases separated the two germline ends. This CDR3 has 12 residues.

The chain joins TRBV3-1 (or the pseudogene TRBV3-2) to TRBJ1-5, with no clear D. Germline lookup yields CDR1 LGHDT and CDR2 YNNKEL (reference sequence). The CDR3 contains 12 residues. The V end was cut by 1 base, the J end by 7 bases, with 5 bases between. The CDR3 sequence is CASSQGAQPQHF. The CDR3 bases are TGTGCCAGCAGCCAAGGGGCCCAGCCCCAGCATTTT.

The rearrangement uses TRBV12-3 or TRBV12-4 and TRBJ2-7; 7 bases agree with TRBD1. Unmatched junction bases numbered 9, after V lost 10 bases and J lost 3 bases. This CDR3 comprises 13 residues. The CDR3 coding sequence is TGTGCCACCTTGGGGACAGTGAGCTACGAGCAGTACTTC. Protein product: CATLGTVSYEQYF.

The sample holds one count of this clone. This chain links TRBV29-1 with TRBJ2-2; unclear D gene. This CDR3 spans 15 amino acids. CDR1 is SQVTM, CDR2 ANQGSEA, per germline. The V and J ends lost 0 bases and 0 bases respectively, with 8 bases between them. CDR3 loop: CSVEDGTANTGELFF. DNA of the CDR3: TGCAGCGTTGAAGATGGTACGGCGAACACCGGGGAGCTGTTTTTT.

This clone was counted once. V usage is TRBV27 and J usage is TRBJ2-3; TRBD2 aligns across 7 bases. This CDR3 contains 15 residues. Germline V gene lookup returns CDR1 MNHEY and CDR2 SMNVEV (reference sequence). V was clipped by 1 base and J by 3 bases; unmatched bases: 4. The CDR3 sequence is CASSLLRERTDTQYF. In nucleotides, the CDR3 is TGTGCCAGCAGTTTATTGCGGGAGAGAACAGATACGCAGTATTTT.

The gene calls are TRBV28 and TRBJ1-1, with D unresolved. V shed 5 bases and J shed 3 bases, with 10 bases lying between them. This CDR3 region has 13 residues. In germline, CDR1 is MDHEN, CDR2 SYDVKM. CDR3 nucleotide sequence: TGTGCCAGCAGTGAATTAGTGGACACTGAAGCTTTCTTT. It specifies CASSELVDTEAFF.

The V and J genes are TRBV5-1 and TRBJ2-2; 13 bases match TRBD2. Germline CDR1 SGHRS, CDR2 YFSETQ. J gave up 3 bases and V 7 bases, and 6 bases lay outside the gene matches. This CDR3 has 16 residues. Here the CDR3 reads CASLPGLAGHTGELFF. The CDR3 DNA sequence: TGCGCCAGCCTGCCGGGACTAGCGGGACACACCGGGGAGCTGTTTTTT.

This chain links TRBV5-6 with TRBJ1-4; 7 bases fit TRBD1. The CDR3 extends over 13 amino acids. The V gene end was trimmed by 4 bases and the J gene end by 6 bases; junction bases not matched to a gene: 3. CDR1 SGHDT and CDR2 YYEEEE come from the germline V gene. The CDR3 coding sequence is TGTGCCAGCAGCCTTGGGACAGATGAAAAACTGTTTTTT. Protein sequence: CASSLGTDEKLFF.

This sequence joins TRBV6-9 and TRBJ1-2; D might be TRBD1 (5 bases). The CDR3 contains 14 residues. Germline assignment: CDR1 MNHGY and CDR2 SVAAGI. V was shortened by 0 bases and J by 8 bases, with 13 bases between the two germline ends. This CDR3 reads CASSYSRPGRGYTF. The CDR3 bases are TGTGCCAGCAGTTATTCTAGACCAGGGCGCGGCTACACCTTC.

The V call is TRBV15, the J call TRBJ2-7; the match to TRBD2 covers 12 bases. This CDR3 is 14 amino acids long. Germline V CDR1 and CDR2: LNHNV, YYDKDF (reference sequence). Germline trimming cut 8 bases from V and 6 bases from J; bases unmatched to any gene: 8. CDR3 DNA: TGTGCCACCCGTACTAGCGGGAGGTCTAGCGAGCAGTACTTC. This codes for CATRTSGRSSEQYF.

The rearrangement links TRBV9 to TRBJ1-3; D is unclear. The CDR3 spans 16 residues. CDR1 is SGDLS and CDR2 is YYNGEE in the germline V gene. Trimming stripped 2 bases from V and 0 bases from J, with 12 bases between. The CDR3 DNA follows: TGTGCCAGCAGCGTGAGGGCCATGTTCTCTGGAAACACCATATATTTT. Translating gives CASSVRAMFSGNTIYF. Combining the CDR3 with reference TRBV9 and TRBJ1-3 gives the whole variable domain DSGVTQTPKHLITATGQRVTLRCSPRSGDLSVYWYQQSLDQGLQFLIQYYNGEERAKGNILERFSAQQFPDLHSELNLSSLELGDSALYFCASSVRAMFSGNTIYFGEGSWLTVV.

V gene TRBV30 combines with J gene TRBJ1-5; 9 bases line up with TRBD1. J lost 5 bases, V lost 1 base, and 0 bases had no gene match. This CDR3 spans 13 amino acids. Germline V gives CDR1 GTSNPN, CDR2 SVGIG (reference sequence). CDR3 residues: CAWSGDRDQPQHF. As DNA, the CDR3 is TGTGCCTGGAGTGGGGACAGGGATCAGCCCCAGCATTTT. Full variable domain (outside the CDR3, taken from reference TRBV30 and TRBJ1-5): SQTIHQWPATLVQPVGSPLSLECTVEGTSNPNLYWYRQAAGRGLQLLFYSVGIGQISSEVPQNLSASRPQDRQFILSSKKLLLSDSGFYLCAWSGDRDQPQHFGDGTRLSIL.

The rearrangement uses TRBV6-6 and TRBJ1-5; no clear D. V was cut by 7 bases and J by 6 bases, with 16 bases left in between. CDR3 length: 14 amino acids. Germline CDR1 reads MNHNY; CDR2 reads SVGAGI (reference sequence). CDR3 amino acids: CASTQRTDGQPQHF. In DNA form, the CDR3 reads TGTGCCAGCACCCAACGCACAGACGGTCAGCCCCAGCATTTT.

Remarks on this clone: Germline is not matched at one junction end, which may reflect a read error. This CDR3 is CSAELPSRWIF. The CDR3 DNA sequence: TGCAGTGCTGAGTTGCCTAGTAGGTGGATCTTC. The rearrangement links TRBV20-1 to TRBJ2-1, with unresolved D. The CDR3 spans 11 residues. CDR1 and CDR2 (germline): DFQATT, SNEGSKA (reference sequence).

The chain joins TRBV10-3 to TRBJ1-1; TRBD1 agrees at 7 bases. Germline V gene sequence: CDR1 ENHRY, CDR2 SYGVKD. With 4 bases clipped from V and 1 base from J, the junction kept 0 bases outside the gene matches. There are 13 residues in the CDR3. CDR3 sequence: CAISGDRNTEAFF. The CDR3 DNA reads as TGTGCCATCAGTGGGGACAGGAACACTGAAGCTTTCTTT.